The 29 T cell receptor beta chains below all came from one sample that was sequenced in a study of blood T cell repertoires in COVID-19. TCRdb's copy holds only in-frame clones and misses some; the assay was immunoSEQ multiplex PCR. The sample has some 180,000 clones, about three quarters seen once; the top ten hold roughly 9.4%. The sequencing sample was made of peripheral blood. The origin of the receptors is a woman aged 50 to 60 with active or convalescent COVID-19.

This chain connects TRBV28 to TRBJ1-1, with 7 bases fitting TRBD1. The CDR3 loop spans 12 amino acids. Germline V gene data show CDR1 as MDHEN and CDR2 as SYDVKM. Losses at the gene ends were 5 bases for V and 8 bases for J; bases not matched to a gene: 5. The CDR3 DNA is TGTGCCAGCAGTGTAGGGACAGCAGAAGCTTTCTTT. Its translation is CASSVGTAEAFF.

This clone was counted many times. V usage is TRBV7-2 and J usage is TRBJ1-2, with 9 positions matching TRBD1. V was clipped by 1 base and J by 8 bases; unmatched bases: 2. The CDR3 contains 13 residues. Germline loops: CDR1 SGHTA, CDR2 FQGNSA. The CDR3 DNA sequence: TGTGCCAGCAGCTTAGGACAGGGGGACGGCTACACCTTC. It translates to CASSLGQGDGYTF.

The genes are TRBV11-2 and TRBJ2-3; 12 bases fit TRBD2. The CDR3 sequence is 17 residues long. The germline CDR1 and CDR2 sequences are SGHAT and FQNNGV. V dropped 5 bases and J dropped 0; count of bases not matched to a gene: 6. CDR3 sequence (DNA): TGTGCCAGCAGCGCCCGGACTAGCGGGGACAGCACAGATACGCAGTATTTT. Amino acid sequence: CASSARTSGDSTDTQYF.

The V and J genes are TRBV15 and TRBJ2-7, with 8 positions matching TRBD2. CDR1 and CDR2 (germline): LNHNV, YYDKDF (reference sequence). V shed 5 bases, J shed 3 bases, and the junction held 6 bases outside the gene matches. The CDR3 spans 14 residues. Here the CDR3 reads CATSVGAGGYEQYF. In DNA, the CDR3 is TGTGCCACCAGCGTGGGGGCGGGGGGCTACGAGCAGTACTTC.

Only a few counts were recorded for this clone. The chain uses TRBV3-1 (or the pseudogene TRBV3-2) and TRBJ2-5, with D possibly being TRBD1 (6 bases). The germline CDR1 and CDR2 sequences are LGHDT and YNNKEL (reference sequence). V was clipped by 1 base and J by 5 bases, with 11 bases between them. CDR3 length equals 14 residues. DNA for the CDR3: TGTGCCAGCAGCCAAGGCAAGGGGGTGGAGACCCAGTACTTC. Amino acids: CASSQGKGVETQYF.

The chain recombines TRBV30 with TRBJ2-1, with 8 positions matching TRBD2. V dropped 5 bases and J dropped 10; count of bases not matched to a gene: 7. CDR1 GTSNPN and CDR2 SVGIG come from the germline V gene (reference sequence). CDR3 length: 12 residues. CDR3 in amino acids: CAWSRGGREQFF. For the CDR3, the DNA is TGTGCCTGGTCTCGGGGGGGCCGGGAGCAGTTCTTC.

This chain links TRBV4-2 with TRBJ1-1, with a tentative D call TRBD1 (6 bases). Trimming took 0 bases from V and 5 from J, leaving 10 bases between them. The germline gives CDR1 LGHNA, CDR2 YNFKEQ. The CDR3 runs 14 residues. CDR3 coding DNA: TGTGCCAGCAGCCAAGATCAGGGGAGTACTGAAGCTTTCTTT. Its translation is CASSQDQGSTEAFF.

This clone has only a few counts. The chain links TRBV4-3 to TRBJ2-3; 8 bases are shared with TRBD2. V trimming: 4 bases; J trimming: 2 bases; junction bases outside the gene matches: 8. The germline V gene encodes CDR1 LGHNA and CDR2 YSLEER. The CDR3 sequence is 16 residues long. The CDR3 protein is CASSLQGAGVTDTQYF. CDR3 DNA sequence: TGCGCCAGCAGCCTCCAGGGAGCGGGGGTCACAGATACGCAGTATTTT.

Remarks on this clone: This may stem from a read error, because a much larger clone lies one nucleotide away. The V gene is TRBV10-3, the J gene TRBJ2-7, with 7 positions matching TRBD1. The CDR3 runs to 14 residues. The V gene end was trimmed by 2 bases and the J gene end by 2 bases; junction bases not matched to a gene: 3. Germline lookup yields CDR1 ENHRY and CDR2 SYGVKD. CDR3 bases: TGTGCCATCAGTGAGCGGGGACAGACCTACGAGCAGTACTTC. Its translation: CAISERGQTYEQYF.

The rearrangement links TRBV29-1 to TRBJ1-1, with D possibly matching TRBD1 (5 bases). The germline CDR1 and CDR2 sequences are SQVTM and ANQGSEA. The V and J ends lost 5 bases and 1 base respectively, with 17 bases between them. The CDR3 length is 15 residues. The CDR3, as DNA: TGCAGCGTTTCGGGGGAGTTCGGCCCGAACACTGAAGCTTTCTTT. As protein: CSVSGEFGPNTEAFF. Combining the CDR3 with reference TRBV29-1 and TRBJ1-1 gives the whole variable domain SAVISQKPSRDICQRGTSLTIQCQVDSQVTMMFWYRQQPGQSLTLIATANQGSEATYESGFVIDKFPISRPNLTFSTLTVSNMSPEDSSIYLCSVSGEFGPNTEAFFGQGTRLTVV.

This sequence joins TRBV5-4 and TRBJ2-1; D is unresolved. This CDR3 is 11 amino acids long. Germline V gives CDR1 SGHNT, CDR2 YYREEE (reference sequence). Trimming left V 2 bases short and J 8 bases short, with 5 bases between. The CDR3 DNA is TGTGCCAGCAGCTTAGTAGATGAGCAGTTCTTC. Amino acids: CASSLVDEQFF.

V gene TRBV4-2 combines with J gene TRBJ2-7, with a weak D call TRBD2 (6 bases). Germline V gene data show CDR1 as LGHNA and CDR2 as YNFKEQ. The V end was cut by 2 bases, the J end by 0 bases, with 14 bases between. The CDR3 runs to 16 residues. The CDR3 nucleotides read TGTGCCAGCAGCCAATTACTAGCACCGAGCTCCTACGAGCAGTACTTC. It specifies CASSQLLAPSSYEQYF.

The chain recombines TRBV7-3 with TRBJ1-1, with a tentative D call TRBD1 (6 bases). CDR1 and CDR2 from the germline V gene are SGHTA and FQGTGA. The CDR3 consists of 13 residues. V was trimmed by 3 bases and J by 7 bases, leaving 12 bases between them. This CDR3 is CASSFSGEGEAFF. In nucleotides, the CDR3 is TGTGCCAGCAGCTTTTCAGGGGAAGGTGAAGCTTTCTTT.

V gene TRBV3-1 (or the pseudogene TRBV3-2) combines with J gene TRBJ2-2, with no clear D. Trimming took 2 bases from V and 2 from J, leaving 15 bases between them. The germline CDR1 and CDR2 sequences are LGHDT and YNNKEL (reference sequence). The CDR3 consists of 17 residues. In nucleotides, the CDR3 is TGTGCCAGCAGCCAAATTGGCACACCCGAAAACACCGGGGAGCTGTTTTTT. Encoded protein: CASSQIGTPENTGELFF.

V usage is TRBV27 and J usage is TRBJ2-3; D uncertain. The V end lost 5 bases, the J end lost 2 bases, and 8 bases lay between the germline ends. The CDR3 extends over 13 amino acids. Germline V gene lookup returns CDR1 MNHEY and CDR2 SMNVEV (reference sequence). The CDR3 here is CASSQAATDTQYF. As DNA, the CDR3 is TGTGCCAGCAGTCAGGCCGCCACAGATACGCAGTATTTT.

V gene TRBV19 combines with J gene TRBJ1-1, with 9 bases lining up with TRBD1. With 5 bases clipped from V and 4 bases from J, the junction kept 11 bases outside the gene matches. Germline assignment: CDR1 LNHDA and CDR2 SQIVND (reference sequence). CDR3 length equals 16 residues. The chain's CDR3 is CASSLRGGGQGTEAFF. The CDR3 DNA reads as TGTGCCAGTAGTCTTAGGGGAGGGGGACAGGGCACTGAAGCTTTCTTT. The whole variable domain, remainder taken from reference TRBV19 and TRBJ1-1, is DGGITQSPKYLFRKEGQNVTLSCEQNLNHDAMYWYRQDPGQGLRLIYYSQIVNDFQKGDIAEGYSVSREKKESFPLTVTSAQKNPTAFYLCASSLRGGGQGTEAFFGQGTRLTVV.

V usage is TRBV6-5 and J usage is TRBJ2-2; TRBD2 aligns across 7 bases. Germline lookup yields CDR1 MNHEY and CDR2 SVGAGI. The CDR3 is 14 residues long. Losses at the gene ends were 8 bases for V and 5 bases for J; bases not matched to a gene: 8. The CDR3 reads CASGGGVRTGELFF. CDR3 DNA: TGTGCCAGCGGGGGGGGAGTACGAACCGGGGAGCTGTTTTTT.

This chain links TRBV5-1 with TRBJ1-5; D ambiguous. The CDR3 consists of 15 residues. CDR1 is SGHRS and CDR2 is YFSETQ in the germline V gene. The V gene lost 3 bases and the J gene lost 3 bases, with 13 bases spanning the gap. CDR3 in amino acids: CASSSGGLINQPQHF. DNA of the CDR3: TGCGCCAGCAGCTCAGGTGGCCTTATCAATCAGCCCCAGCATTTT.

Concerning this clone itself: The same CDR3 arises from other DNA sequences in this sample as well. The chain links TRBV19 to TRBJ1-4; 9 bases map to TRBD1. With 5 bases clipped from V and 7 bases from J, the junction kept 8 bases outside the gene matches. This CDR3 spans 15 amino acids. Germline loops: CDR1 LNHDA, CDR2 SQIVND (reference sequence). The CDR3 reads CASSGTGGAGEKLFF. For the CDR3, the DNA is TGTGCCAGTAGTGGCACAGGGGGCGCCGGTGAAAAACTGTTTTTT.

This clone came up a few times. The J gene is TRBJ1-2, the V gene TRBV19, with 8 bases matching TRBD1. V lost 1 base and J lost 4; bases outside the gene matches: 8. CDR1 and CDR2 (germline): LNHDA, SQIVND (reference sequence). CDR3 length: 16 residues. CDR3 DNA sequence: TGTGCCAGTAGTATAGTATCGACAGGGGTCAGCTATGGCTACACCTTC. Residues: CASSIVSTGVSYGYTF.

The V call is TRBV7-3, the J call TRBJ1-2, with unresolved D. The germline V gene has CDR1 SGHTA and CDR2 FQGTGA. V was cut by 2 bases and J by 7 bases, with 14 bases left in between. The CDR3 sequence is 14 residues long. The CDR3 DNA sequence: TGTGCCAGCAGCTTATTACATAGCGATCGTGGCTACACCTTC. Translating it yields CASSLLHSDRGYTF.

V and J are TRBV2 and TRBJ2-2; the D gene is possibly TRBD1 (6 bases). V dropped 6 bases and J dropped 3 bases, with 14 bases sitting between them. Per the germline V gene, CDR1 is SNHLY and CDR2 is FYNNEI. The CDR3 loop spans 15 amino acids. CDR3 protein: CASSPSGAYTGELFF. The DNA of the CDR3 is TGTGCCAGCAGCCCCTCAGGGGCATACACCGGGGAGCTGTTTTTT.

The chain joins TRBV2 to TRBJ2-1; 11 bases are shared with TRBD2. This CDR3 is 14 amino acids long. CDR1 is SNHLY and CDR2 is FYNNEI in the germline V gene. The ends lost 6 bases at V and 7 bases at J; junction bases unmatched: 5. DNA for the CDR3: TGTGCCAGCAGGGGGACTAGCGGAGAGAATGAGCAGTTCTTC. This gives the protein CASRGTSGENEQFF.

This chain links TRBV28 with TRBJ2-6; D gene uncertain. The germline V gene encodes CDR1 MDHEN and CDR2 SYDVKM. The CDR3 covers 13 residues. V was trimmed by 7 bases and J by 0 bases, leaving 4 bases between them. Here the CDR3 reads CASTNSGANVLTF. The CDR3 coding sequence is TGTGCCAGCACCAACTCTGGGGCCAACGTCCTGACTTTC.

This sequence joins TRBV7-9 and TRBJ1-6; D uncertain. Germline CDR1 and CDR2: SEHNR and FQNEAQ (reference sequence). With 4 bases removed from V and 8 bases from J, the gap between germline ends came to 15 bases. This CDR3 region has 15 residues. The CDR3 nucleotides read TGTGCCAGCAGCTGGAAGGCGGAAAATTATTCACCCCTCCACTTT. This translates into CASSWKAENYSPLHF.

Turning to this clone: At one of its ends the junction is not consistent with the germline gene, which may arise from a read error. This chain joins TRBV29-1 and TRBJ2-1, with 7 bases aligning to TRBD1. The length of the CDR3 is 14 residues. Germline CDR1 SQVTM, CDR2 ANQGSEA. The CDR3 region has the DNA TGCAGCGTAGGAACAGGGGAATCATCCCGACTCCCCCTCTTC. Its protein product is CSVGTGESSRLPLF.

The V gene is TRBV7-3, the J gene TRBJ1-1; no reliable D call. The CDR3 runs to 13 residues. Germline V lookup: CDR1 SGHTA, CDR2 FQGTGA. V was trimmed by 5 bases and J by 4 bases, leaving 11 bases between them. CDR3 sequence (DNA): TGTGCCAGCAGCCAAACGGTGAGCACTGAAGCTTTCTTT. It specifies CASSQTVSTEAFF.

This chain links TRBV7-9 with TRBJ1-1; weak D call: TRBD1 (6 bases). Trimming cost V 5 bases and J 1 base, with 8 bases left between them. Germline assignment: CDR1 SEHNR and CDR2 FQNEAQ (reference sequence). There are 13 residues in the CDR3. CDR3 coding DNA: TGTGCCAGCAGCCAGGGGAGGAACACTGAAGCTTTCTTT. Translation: CASSQGRNTEAFF.

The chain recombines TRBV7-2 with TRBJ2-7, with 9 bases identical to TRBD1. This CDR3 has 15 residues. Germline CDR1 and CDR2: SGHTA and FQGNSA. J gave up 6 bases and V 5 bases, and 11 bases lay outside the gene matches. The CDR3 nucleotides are TGTGCCAGCAGCGCAAGGACAGGGGCACAGGGCGAGCAGTACTTC. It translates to CASSARTGAQGEQYF.